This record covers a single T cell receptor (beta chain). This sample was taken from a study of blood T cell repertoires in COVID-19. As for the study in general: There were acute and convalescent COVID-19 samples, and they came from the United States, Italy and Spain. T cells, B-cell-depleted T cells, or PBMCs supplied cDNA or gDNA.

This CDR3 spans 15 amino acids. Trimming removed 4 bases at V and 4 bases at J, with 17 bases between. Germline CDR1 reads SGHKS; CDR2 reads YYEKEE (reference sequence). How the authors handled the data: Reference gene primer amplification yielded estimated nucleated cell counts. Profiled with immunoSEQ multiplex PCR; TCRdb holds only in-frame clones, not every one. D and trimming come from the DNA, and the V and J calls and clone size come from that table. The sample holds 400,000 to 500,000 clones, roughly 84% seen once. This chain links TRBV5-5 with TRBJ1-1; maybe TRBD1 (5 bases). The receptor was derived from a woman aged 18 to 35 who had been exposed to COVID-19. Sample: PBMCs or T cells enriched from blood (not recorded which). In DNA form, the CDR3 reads TGTGCCAGCAGCCCGCCATTGGGGCGAGGCACTGAAGCTTTCTTT. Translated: CASSPPLGRGTEAFF.